These 2 T cell receptor beta chains came from one sample sequenced in a study of identical twins. Each CDR3 protein is one row after TCRdb ran MiXCR on the 5' RACE reads. The table includes approximately 500,000 distinct CDR3 sequences, about 24% detected once. A further study also used this sample, focusing on T cells expressing NK-cell markers.

Input material: CD4+ T cells sorted from blood. These receptors were collected from a woman aged 18-29 years in good health.

This clonotype occurred a few times. The CDR3 reads CAWSRINEQFF. The CDR3, as DNA: TGTGCCTGGAGCAGAATAAATGAGCAGTTCTTC. V is TRBV30 and J is TRBJ2-1, with D hard to call. Looked up from germline, CDR1 is GTSNPN and CDR2 is SVGIG (reference sequence). This CDR3 region has 11 residues. V lost 3 bases and J 7 bases, leaving 7 bases between the germline ends.

This clonotype was seen just once. The J gene is TRBJ2-5, the V gene TRBV20-1, with TRBD2 as a possible D gene (6 bases). Germline values: CDR1 DFQATT, CDR2 SNEGSKA (reference sequence). V gave up 3 bases and J gave up 0 bases, with 14 bases separating them. The CDR3 spans 15 residues. The DNA for the CDR3 is TGCAGTGCTAGGCGGGGAGCGGCAAACCAAGAGACCCAGTACTTC. Translation: CSARRGAANQETQYF.